One and the same sample provided the 28 T cell receptor beta chains below, sequenced in a study of beta chain features in type 1 diabetes. Study results and caveats: Type 1 diabetes patients showed a moderate but significant shortening of TCRB CDR3s in all four CD4+ subsets.

Their recognized antigens are unknown. The whole isolated RNA underwent reverse transcription, so sequencing captured expressed TCRB transcripts. Method: immunoSEQ multiplex PCR; TCRdb's copy keeps in-frame clones and lacks some. This sample yields around 15,000 clones, of which approximately 76% are seen a single time; roughly 0.33% belongs to the top ten. The sequenced material came from stem cell memory CD4+ T cells from blood. The receptors derive from a woman between 18 and 30 years old with type 1 diabetes.

The V and J genes are TRBV7-6 and TRBJ2-5; the D gene is possibly TRBD1 (6 bases). CDR1 is SGHVS and CDR2 is FNYEAQ in the germline V gene. V was shortened by 4 bases and J by 7 bases, with 19 bases between the two germline ends. CDR3 size: 15 residues. The CDR3 DNA sequence: TGTGCCAGCAGCTCGCTACAGGGACGAGATGGGACCCAGTACTTC. This codes for CASSSLQGRDGTQYF.

The gene calls are TRBV28 and TRBJ2-1, with 9 bases aligning to TRBD2. This CDR3 contains 15 residues. Germline trimming cut 5 bases from V and 4 bases from J; bases unmatched to any gene: 6. Germline loops: CDR1 MDHEN, CDR2 SYDVKM. The CDR3 here is CASSAPAGGYNEQFF. CDR3 bases: TGTGCCAGCAGTGCCCCAGCGGGAGGTTACAATGAGCAGTTCTTC.

V and J are TRBV6-5 and TRBJ1-3; D is ambiguous. The germline V gene encodes CDR1 MNHEY and CDR2 SVGAGI. There are 16 residues in the CDR3. Deletions cut 0 bases from V and 0 bases from J, with 9 bases between. DNA of the CDR3: TGTGCCAGCAGTTACTCTTATCGGAGCTCTGGAAACACCATATATTTT. Its protein is CASSYSYRSSGNTIYF.

This chain joins TRBV27 and TRBJ2-7; D ambiguous. This CDR3 has 13 residues. Germline CDR1 is MNHEY and CDR2 is SMNVEV (reference sequence). Trimming removed 9 bases from V and 3 bases from J, with 15 bases in between. The CDR3 DNA reads as TGTGCCAGAAAGAAGGTTGCTCACTACGAGCAGTACGTC. This codes for CARKKVAHYEQYV.

This clone occurred a few times. The rearrangement links TRBV30 to TRBJ2-7; 10 bases line up with TRBD2. The J segment lost 10 bases and the V segment lost 2 bases, leaving 8 bases of the junction unmatched. CDR1 GTSNPN and CDR2 SVGIG come from the germline V gene (reference sequence). This CDR3 region has 13 residues. CDR3 amino acids: CAWSLTSGTAQYF. CDR3 coding DNA: TGTGCCTGGAGTCTCACTAGCGGGACCGCCCAGTACTTC. Combining the CDR3 with reference TRBV30 and TRBJ2-7 gives the whole variable domain SQTIHQWPATLVQPVGSPLSLECTVEGTSNPNLYWYRQAAGRGLQLLFYSVGIGQISSEVPQNLSASRPQDRQFILSSKKLLLSDSGFYLCAWSLTSGTAQYFGPGTRLTVT.

The chain carries TRBV2 and TRBJ2-2; the match to TRBD2 covers 15 bases. Germline loops: CDR1 SNHLY, CDR2 FYNNEI. Losses at the gene ends were 6 bases for V and 4 bases for J; bases not matched to a gene: 6. This CDR3 has 17 amino acids. The DNA for the CDR3 is TGTGCCAGCAGAACGGGACTAGCGGGAGGATCCACCGGGGAGCTGTTTTTT. Protein product: CASRTGLAGGSTGELFF.

The chain links TRBV6-6 to TRBJ1-2; the D gene is possibly TRBD1 (5 bases). This CDR3 has 14 amino acids. CDR1 and CDR2 from the germline V gene are MNHNY and SVGAGI (reference sequence). Trimming shortened V by 8 bases and J by 4 bases, and 17 bases separated the two germline ends. The CDR3 here is CASQEVEQVYGYTF. The CDR3 nucleotides are TGTGCCAGCCAAGAAGTGGAACAGGTCTATGGCTACACCTTC.

This clone was observed a single time. The V gene is TRBV4-3, the J gene TRBJ2-7; 7 nucleotides agree with TRBD2. Germline CDR1 and CDR2: LGHNA and YSLEER. This CDR3 comprises 18 residues. V trimming: 4 bases; J trimming: 6 bases; junction bases outside the gene matches: 21. Here the CDR3 reads CASSLRLGGRDRPPEQYV. The CDR3, as DNA: TGCGCCAGCAGCCTCAGATTGGGGGGGAGGGACCGTCCCCCCGAGCAGTACGTC.

This chain joins TRBV11-2 and TRBJ2-2, with no clear D. CDR3 size: 13 residues. Germline V CDR1 and CDR2: SGHAT, FQNNGV. Between the trimmed V and J ends, which lost 1 base and 7 bases, there was a span of 7 bases. The CDR3 protein is CASSLAEIGELFF. The CDR3 DNA reads TGTGCCAGCAGCTTAGCTGAGATCGGGGAGCTGTTTTTT. The entire variable domain, with the rest obtained from reference TRBV11-2 and TRBJ2-2, is as follows: EAGVAQSPRYKIIEKRQSVAFWCNPISGHATLYWYQQILGQGPKLLIQFQNNGVVDDSQLPKDRFSAERLKGVDSTLKIQPAKLEDSAVYLCASSLAEIGELFFGEGSRLTVL.

The J gene is TRBJ1-1, the V gene TRBV15; TRBD1 matches 8 bases. The CDR3 contains 14 residues. V was pared by 5 bases and J by 4 bases, with 6 bases of the junction left unmatched. The germline V gene has CDR1 LNHNV and CDR2 YYDKDF (reference sequence). DNA for the CDR3: TGTGCCACCAGCGGCAGGGGGCCGGGCACTGAAGCTTTCTTT. Its protein is CATSGRGPGTEAFF.

V usage is TRBV5-1 and J usage is TRBJ2-7, with 7 nucleotides matching TRBD2. The CDR3 length is 15 residues. Germline V gene data show CDR1 as SGHRS and CDR2 as YFSETQ. V trimming: 4 bases; J trimming: 3 bases; junction bases outside the gene matches: 10. In nucleotides, the CDR3 is TGCGCCAGCAGCCCCCGCGGGGGTCCCTTCTACGAGCAGTACTTC. This gives the protein CASSPRGGPFYEQYF. Using reference TRBV5-1 and TRBJ2-7 for the parts outside the CDR3, the full variable domain is KAGVTQTPRYLIKTRGQQVTLSCSPISGHRSVSWYQQTPGQGLQFLFEYFSETQRNKGNFPGRFSGRQFSNSRSEMNVSTLELGDSALYLCASSPRGGPFYEQYFGPGTRLTVT.

The V call is TRBV4-1, the J call TRBJ2-3; 11 nucleotides line up with TRBD2. Germline V gives CDR1 MGHRA, CDR2 YSYEKL. After removal of 3 bases from V and 5 bases from J, the junction contained 4 bases not matched to a gene. The CDR3 sequence is 15 residues long. CDR3 protein: CASSHTSGRLDTQYF. CDR3 nucleotides: TGCGCCAGCAGCCATACTAGCGGGAGATTAGATACGCAGTATTTT.

The chain carries TRBV11-2 and TRBJ2-1; D remains unclear. Germline V gives CDR1 SGHAT, CDR2 FQNNGV. CDR3 length: 13 residues. V lost 1 base and J lost 5, with 6 bases in between. The CDR3 loop reads CASSLGANNEQFF. In DNA form, the CDR3 reads TGTGCCAGCAGCTTAGGGGCTAACAATGAGCAGTTCTTC.

This clone was seen only once. This sequence joins TRBV25-1 and TRBJ1-2; 10 bases match TRBD1. CDR1 MGHDK and CDR2 SYGVNS come from the germline V gene. The CDR3 extends over 13 amino acids. V was pared by 7 bases and J by 4 bases, with 3 bases of the junction left unmatched. The chain's CDR3 is CASKGQGTYGYTF. The DNA for the CDR3 is TGTGCCAGCAAGGGACAGGGGACCTATGGCTACACCTTC.

The chain combines TRBV7-9 with TRBJ2-1; D is undetermined. The germline V gene encodes CDR1 SEHNR and CDR2 FQNEAQ (reference sequence). V lost 0 bases and J 6 bases, leaving 9 bases between the germline ends. The CDR3 runs to 14 residues. The CDR3: CASSLALTGNEQFF. CDR3 nucleotide sequence: TGTGCCAGCAGCTTAGCGCTAACGGGCAATGAGCAGTTCTTC.

The V gene is TRBV29-1, the J gene TRBJ2-5; D might be TRBD2 (5 bases). TRBJ2-7 matches the DNA end more closely, so the J call is doubtful. CDR1 SQVTM and CDR2 ANQGSEA come from the germline V gene. The CDR3 totals 14 residues. The chain's CDR3 is CSVEPAEGPYEQYF. For the CDR3, the DNA is TGCAGCGTTGAACCGGCAGAGGGTCCCTACGAGCAGTACTTC.

The CDR3 DNA follows: TGTGCCAGTAGTAGAAGGGACAGGGCGAACATTCAGTACTTC. Protein product: CASSRRDRANIQYF. The V call is TRBV19, the J call TRBJ2-4; TRBD1 aligns across 9 bases. Germline loops: CDR1 LNHDA, CDR2 SQIVND (reference sequence). J lost 7 bases, V lost 4 bases, and 5 bases had no gene match. The CDR3 runs 14 residues.

The gene calls are TRBV10-1 and TRBJ1-1; 8 bases are shared with TRBD1. CDR3 size: 14 residues. Trimming removed 7 bases from V and 5 bases from J; junction bases left unmatched: 9. CDR1 is WNHNN and CDR2 is SYGVQD in the germline V gene (reference sequence). This chain's CDR3 is CASTLQGEETEAFF. The CDR3 DNA sequence: TGCGCCAGCACCTTACAGGGGGAGGAGACTGAAGCTTTCTTT.

The gene calls are TRBV11-3 and TRBJ2-4; TRBD2 aligns across 10 bases. CDR1 is SGHNT and CDR2 is YENEEA in the germline V gene. V lost 4 bases and J lost 0; bases outside the gene matches: 3. CDR3 length equals 16 residues. This CDR3 reads CASSWTSGLAKNIQYF. CDR3 coding DNA: TGTGCCAGCAGCTGGACTAGCGGCTTAGCCAAAAACATTCAGTACTTC.

V and J are TRBV7-6 and TRBJ2-1; the match to TRBD2 covers 10 bases. With 6 bases clipped from V and 4 bases from J, the junction kept 6 bases outside the gene matches. Germline CDR1 is SGHVS and CDR2 is FNYEAQ. The CDR3 consists of 15 residues. CDR3 sequence reads: CASSFGLAAYNEQFF. CDR3 bases: TGTGCCAGCAGTTTCGGACTAGCGGCTTACAATGAGCAGTTCTTC.

This clone came up a few times. The CDR3 nucleotides are TGTGCCAGCTCTCTTTCCTACGAGCAGTACTTC. This codes for CASSLSYEQYF. The chain carries TRBV18 and TRBJ2-7; D ambiguous. V was pared by 6 bases and J by 1 base, with 4 bases between. The CDR3 covers 11 residues. Germline assignment: CDR1 KGHSH and CDR2 LQKENI.

This rearrangement joins TRBV7-2 to TRBJ1-6; no firm D call. The CDR3 sequence is 13 residues long. Looked up from germline, CDR1 is SGHTA and CDR2 is FQGNSA. V shed 1 base and J shed 10 bases, with 8 bases lying between them. The CDR3 DNA reads TGTGCCAGCAGCTTAGATCCGGGATCACCCCTCCACTTT. Translation gives CASSLDPGSPLHF.

The V gene is TRBV30, the J gene TRBJ2-2; weak D call: TRBD2 (6 bases). This CDR3 is 13 amino acids long. Germline-derived CDR1 and CDR2 are GTSNPN and SVGIG (reference sequence). V was shortened by 5 bases and J by 5 bases, with 12 bases between the two germline ends. CDR3 coding DNA: TGTGCCTGGGGGGCCGGGGGAACCGGGGAGCTGTTTTTT. It translates to CAWGAGGTGELFF.

The chain combines TRBV5-1 with TRBJ2-3; a possible D gene is TRBD1 (6 bases). The CDR3 covers 14 residues. Germline V CDR1 and CDR2: SGHRS, YFSETQ. V was trimmed by 5 bases and J by 0 bases, leaving 10 bases between them. The CDR3 loop is CASSGGHSTDTQYF. The CDR3 DNA reads TGCGCCAGCAGTGGGGGACATAGCACAGATACGCAGTATTTT.

The CDR3 protein is CASSLVVGSGSIHEQFF. CDR3 coding DNA: TGTGCCAGCAGCTTAGTGGTTGGTAGCGGGAGTATCCATGAGCAGTTCTTC. The chain links TRBV7-9 to TRBJ2-1, with 9 bases fitting TRBD2. CDR3 size: 17 residues. V shed 1 base, J shed 8 bases, and the junction held 12 bases outside the gene matches. Germline CDR1 reads SEHNR; CDR2 reads FQNEAQ (reference sequence).

The gene calls are TRBV7-3 and TRBJ2-3; D possibly corresponds to TRBD2 (5 bases). Germline assignment: CDR1 SGHTA and CDR2 FQGTGA. This CDR3 is built from 13 residues. With 5 bases removed from V and 8 bases from J, the gap between germline ends came to 14 bases. DNA of the CDR3: TGTGCCAGCAGCACAACTAGTTTTGCTACGCAGTATTTT. It is translated as CASSTTSFATQYF.

The V and J genes are TRBV9 and TRBJ2-3; 14 bases map to TRBD2. V lost 5 bases to trimming and J lost 5 bases; unmatched junction nucleotides: 7. This CDR3 region has 16 residues. CDR1 and CDR2 (germline): SGDLS, YYNGEE. The CDR3 DNA reads as TGTGCCAGCAGAGCTGGACTAGCGGGGGGCCAAGATACGCAGTATTTT. Translation gives CASRAGLAGGQDTQYF.

This clone was seen once. J is TRBJ1-5 and V is TRBV28; D is unclear. CDR1 and CDR2 (germline): MDHEN, SYDVKM. V was trimmed by 6 bases and J by 5 bases, leaving 20 bases between them. CDR3 length equals 16 residues. In nucleotides, the CDR3 is TGTGCCAGCAGACCTCGGGCAGAGGGATGGTATCAGCCCCAGCATTTT. Protein: CASRPRAEGWYQPQHF. Complete variable domain (other parts from reference TRBV28 and TRBJ1-5): DVKVTQSSRYLVKRTGEKVFLECVQDMDHENMFWYRQDPGLGLRLIYFSYDVKMKEKGDIPEGYSVSREKKERFSLILESASTNQTSMYLCASRPRAEGWYQPQHFGDGTRLSIL.